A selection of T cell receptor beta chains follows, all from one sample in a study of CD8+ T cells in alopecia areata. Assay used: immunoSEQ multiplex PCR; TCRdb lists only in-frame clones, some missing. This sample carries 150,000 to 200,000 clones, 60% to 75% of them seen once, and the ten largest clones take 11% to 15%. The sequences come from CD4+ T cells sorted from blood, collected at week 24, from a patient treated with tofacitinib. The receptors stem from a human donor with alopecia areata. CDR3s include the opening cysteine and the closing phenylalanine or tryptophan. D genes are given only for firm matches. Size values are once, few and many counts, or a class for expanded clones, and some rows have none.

CASSGQGARSPLHF	TGTGCCAGCAGCGGACAGGGGGCGCGATCACCCCTCCACTTT	NA	TRBD1	TRBJ1-6	TRBV27
CASSHQADYGYTF	TGTGCCAGTAGCCACCAGGCAGACTATGGCTACACCTTC	NA	NA	TRBJ1-2	TRBV27
CASSLDRRDQPQHF	TGTGCCAGCAGTTTAGACCGACGGGATCAGCCCCAGCATTTT	NA	NA	TRBJ1-5	TRBV6-1
CASNREEETQYF	TGTGCCAGCAACAGGGAGGAAGAGACCCAGTACTTC	NA	NA	TRBJ2-5	TRBV2
CSVEGRQNTEAFF	TGCAGCGTTGAAGGTAGACAGAACACTGAAGCTTTCTTT	NA	NA	TRBJ1-1	TRBV29-1
CASSQPDRENQPQHF	TGCGCCAGCAGCCAACCTGACAGGGAAAATCAGCCCCAGCATTTT	NA	TRBD1	TRBJ1-5	TRBV4-1
CSARTGLGYTF	TGCAGCGCCCGGACAGGGCTGGGCTACACCTTC	few	TRBD1	TRBJ1-2	TRBV29-1
CASSEGRGRNQPQHF	TGTGCCAGCAGTGAAGGGAGGGGACGCAATCAGCCCCAGCATTTT	NA	NA	TRBJ1-5	TRBV2
CAWKGDGNQPQHF	TGTGCCTGGAAAGGGGACGGCAATCAGCCCCAGCATTTT	few	NA	TRBJ1-5	TRBV30
CAWSAQGRNTGELFF	TGTGCCTGGAGTGCCCAGGGCCGTAACACCGGGGAGCTGTTTTTT	few	NA	TRBJ2-2	TRBV30
CASRGQERSYGYTF	TGTGCCAGCAGAGGACAGGAAAGGTCGTATGGCTACACCTTC	NA	TRBD1	TRBJ1-2	TRBV2
CASSLEPGPAEAFF	TGTGCCAGCAGCTTAGAGCCAGGGCCGGCTGAAGCTTTCTTT	many	NA	TRBJ1-1	TRBV7-9
CAWSRQRNTEAFF	TGTGCCTGGAGTCGACAACGGAACACTGAAGCTTTCTTT	once	NA	TRBJ1-1	TRBV30
CASSLDAGTRAFF	TGCGCCAGCAGCTTGGACGCGGGAACTAGAGCTTTCTTT	NA	NA	TRBJ1-1	TRBV5-1
CASSQVSRAGELFF	TGCGCCAGCAGCCAAGTATCCAGGGCCGGGGAGCTGTTTTTT	NA	NA	TRBJ2-2	TRBV4-1
CSVEEGGGDEQFF	TGCAGCGTTGAAGAGGGTGGGGGTGATGAGCAGTTCTTC	few	NA	TRBJ2-1	TRBV29-1
CASSVDRGGEKLFF	TGTGCCAGCAGCGTCGACAGGGGAGGCGAAAAACTGTTTTTT	NA	TRBD1	TRBJ1-4	TRBV7-8
CATQIPTGGTDTQYF	TGTGCCACCCAAATCCCGACAGGGGGCACAGATACGCAGTATTTT	NA	TRBD1	TRBJ2-3	TRBV10-3
CAWSGRDRGKKVSYNEQFF	TGTGCCTGGAGTGGTCGGGACAGGGGGAAGAAAGTGTCCTACAATGAGCAGTTCTTC	once	TRBD1	TRBJ2-1	TRBV30
CAISDLGQGAYEQYF	TGTGCCATCAGTGACCTAGGACAGGGGGCGTACGAGCAGTACTTC	NA	TRBD1	TRBJ2-7	TRBV10-3